Below are 8 T cell receptor beta chains sequenced from a single sample in a study of shared clonotypes between healthy human individuals. Assay used: immunoSEQ multiplex PCR; TCRdb lists only in-frame clones, some missing. The sample consists of around 1.5 million clones, under 99% of them appearing once. Sequenced: naive CD4+ T cells sorted from blood. Subset reported: CD45RA+ positively selected. The receptors derive from a young man in good health.

V and J are TRBV29-1 and TRBJ2-5; D ambiguous. The V end was cut by 0 bases, the J end by 2 bases, with 16 bases between. The length of the CDR3 is 16 residues. CDR1 is SQVTM, CDR2 ANQGSEA, per germline. The CDR3 sequence: CSVEDSRRAEQETQYF. The CDR3, as DNA: TGCAGCGTTGAAGATTCCCGAAGGGCCGAGCAAGAGACCCAGTACTTC. Full variable domain (outside the CDR3, taken from reference TRBV29-1 and TRBJ2-5): SAVISQKPSRDICQRGTSLTIQCQVDSQVTMMFWYRQQPGQSLTLIATANQGSEATYESGFVIDKFPISRPNLTFSTLTVSNMSPEDSSIYLCSVEDSRRAEQETQYFGPGTRLLVL.

V usage is TRBV14 and J usage is TRBJ2-3; 9 bases match TRBD1. V was clipped by 2 bases and J by 4 bases; unmatched bases: 4. CDR3 length equals 15 residues. Germline-derived CDR1 and CDR2 are SGHDN and FVKESK. The CDR3 protein is CASSQPTGGADTQYF. The CDR3 nucleotides read TGTGCCAGCAGCCAACCGACAGGGGGAGCAGATACGCAGTATTTT.

This chain uses TRBV4-1 with TRBJ2-1; D may be TRBD2 (6 bases). The CDR3 is 16 residues long. The germline V gene has CDR1 MGHRA and CDR2 YSYEKL. Between the trimmed V and J ends, which lost 4 bases and 4 bases, there was a span of 17 bases. CDR3 residues: CASSPNVGLNYNEQFF. CDR3 DNA: TGCGCCAGCAGCCCAAATGTGGGACTCAATTACAATGAGCAGTTCTTC.

The chain recombines TRBV7-8 with TRBJ1-5, with D perhaps TRBD1 (5 bases). This CDR3 contains 16 residues. Germline CDR1 and CDR2: SGHVS and FQNEAQ. Trimming left V 1 base short and J 5 bases short, with 15 bases between. The CDR3 DNA reads TGTGCCAGCAGCTTAGTGGCAAGAGGGGCCTATCAGCCCCAGCATTTT. As protein: CASSLVARGAYQPQHF.

In DNA form, the CDR3 reads TGTGCCAGCTCACCACCGCGGACTAGCGGGAGTATATACAATGAGCAGTTCTTC. This codes for CASSPPRTSGSIYNEQFF. This chain links TRBV18 with TRBJ2-1; 13 nucleotides match TRBD2. Losses at the gene ends were 0 bases for V and 4 bases for J; bases not matched to a gene: 6. Germline V lookup: CDR1 KGHSH, CDR2 LQKENI. The CDR3 runs to 18 residues. The complete variable domain, with remaining parts taken from reference TRBV18 and TRBJ2-1, reads NAGVMQNPRHLVRRRGQEARLRCSPMKGHSHVYWYRQLPEEGLKFMVYLQKENIIDESGMPKERFSAEFPKEGPSILRIQQVVRGDSAAYFCASSPPRTSGSIYNEQFFGPGTRLTVL.

The chain employs TRBV29-1 and TRBJ1-1, with D hard to call. The CDR3 consists of 13 residues. Trimming removed 8 bases from V and 3 bases from J, with 16 bases in between. CDR1 is SQVTM, CDR2 ANQGSEA, per germline. CDR3 residues: CSSSLNMDTEAFF. DNA for the CDR3: TGCAGCTCATCCTTAAACATGGACACTGAAGCTTTCTTT.

The chain employs TRBV6-1 and TRBJ2-1, with 10 positions matching TRBD2. This CDR3 contains 16 residues. The trim removed 1 base at V and 4 bases at J, leaving 4 bases unmatched. From germline, CDR1 is MNHNS and CDR2 SASEGT. CDR3 region: CASSEGRTSGYNEQFF. In nucleotides, the CDR3 is TGTGCCAGCAGTGAAGGACGGACTAGCGGATACAATGAGCAGTTCTTC.

The rearrangement uses TRBV11-2 and TRBJ1-1, with 7 bases fitting TRBD1. CDR3 length: 15 amino acids. Germline loops: CDR1 SGHAT, CDR2 FQNNGV. The V gene end was trimmed by 4 bases and the J gene end by 0 bases; junction bases not matched to a gene: 5. The CDR3 loop is CASSSWDRVNTEAFF. CDR3 in DNA: TGTGCCAGCAGCTCGTGGGACAGAGTGAACACTGAAGCTTTCTTT.